Below are 4 T cell receptor beta chains sequenced from a single sample in a study of CD8+ T cells in alopecia areata. The sample's treatment: oral pan-JAK inhibitor, 5-10 mg twice daily. Reverse transcription of extracted RNA yielded cDNA, which provided the sequencing template. The assay was immunoSEQ multiplex PCR, and TCRdb's table has in-frame clones only and misses some. The sample shows 200,000 to 250,000 clones, approximately 65% of them seen only once. This material consisted of CD4+ T cells sorted from blood, taken around week 42, from a patient treated with tofacitinib. The receptor set was obtained from a human donor with alopecia areata.

The rearrangement links TRBV7-3 to TRBJ2-3; TRBD1 is a possible D gene (6 bases). CDR1 SGHTA and CDR2 FQGTGA come from the germline V gene. There are 14 residues in the CDR3. Trimming cost V 5 bases and J 0 bases, with 9 bases left between them. DNA of the CDR3: TGTGCCAGCAGCGGAGGACAGAGCACAGATACGCAGTATTTT. Amino acid sequence: CASSGGQSTDTQYF.

The genes are TRBV7-8 and TRBJ2-5, with D unresolved. Germline V lookup: CDR1 SGHVS, CDR2 FQNEAQ. The CDR3 consists of 15 residues. Between the trimmed V and J ends, which lost 5 bases and 2 bases, there was a span of 15 bases. This chain's CDR3 is CASSLPPGPQETQYF. DNA for the CDR3: TGTGCCAGCAGCCTCCCACCCGGACCTCAAGAGACCCAGTACTTC.

The chain uses TRBV30 and TRBJ1-2, with D perhaps TRBD1 (5 bases). Germline lookup yields CDR1 GTSNPN and CDR2 SVGIG (reference sequence). Trimming cost V 3 bases and J 4 bases, with 12 bases left between them. This CDR3 is 13 amino acids long. The DNA for the CDR3 is TGTGCCTGGAGGCCATATCAGGGCTATGGCTACACCTTC. This sequence encodes CAWRPYQGYGYTF.

CDR3 DNA: TGTGCCTGTTCCGGGCCGGGGGCCTCATCAGATACGCAGTATTTT. Translation: CACSGPGASSDTQYF. The chain couples TRBV30 to TRBJ2-3; perhaps D is TRBD1 or TRBD2 (6 bases each). Germline V CDR1 and CDR2: GTSNPN, SVGIG (reference sequence). The CDR3 is made up of 15 amino acids. The V and J ends lost 6 bases and 4 bases respectively, with 20 bases between them.